This T cell receptor beta chain was found in a study of blood T cell repertoires in COVID-19. Study-level background: Researchers got acute and convalescent COVID-19 samples from the United States, Italy and Spain. Sources were T cells, B-cell-depleted T cells, or PBMCs; the material itself was cDNA or gDNA.

Germline CDR1 reads SGHDN; CDR2 reads FVKESK. V lost 4 bases to trimming and J lost 3 bases, with 22 bases between them. The CDR3 is 19 amino acids. This clone was seen a few times. Sequencing was performed with immunoSEQ multiplex PCR; in TCRdb, only in-frame clones are kept and a portion is missing. Of roughly 140,000 clones in the sample, 70% to 85% were seen once. Sequencing input: peripheral blood. This TCR derives from a woman between 45 and 60 years old with acute or convalescent COVID-19. V is TRBV14 and J is TRBJ2-6, with D perhaps TRBD2 (6 bases). The CDR3 DNA sequence: TGTGCCAGCAGCCCCGGCCGGGTCAGGGAGGTAGGTGGGGCCAACGTCCTGACTTTC. It specifies CASSPGRVREVGGANVLTF.